The clone carrying this T cell receptor (beta chain) showed up just a few times. As yet, its antigen is unknown. This entry is derived from a study of CD8 T cells in ankylosing spondylitis. General study findings and limits: What seemed typical of ankylosing spondylitis blood was a TCR beta motif built from fewer than ten highly homologous variants. Past research had described some motif variants in reactive arthritis synovial fluid and blood. Clones linked to the disease showed a CD8+ phenotype. They occurred at relatively low frequencies in peripheral blood. There was reportedly significant enrichment of clones that were disease-linked in matched ankylosing spondylitis synovial fluid.

This CDR3 is built from 13 residues. With 7 bases removed from V and 2 bases from J, the gap between germline ends came to 11 bases. TCRdb passed the 5' RACE reads through MiXCR, listing each CDR3 protein once. The sample carries about 450,000 distinct CDR3 sequences, roughly 25% recorded once. The sequence came from a male donor with ankylosing spondylitis. Input material: blood, either unsorted or a sorted T cell fraction (not recorded which). This chain uses TRBV12-3 or TRBV12-4 with TRBJ2-5; no clear D. In nucleotides, the CDR3 is TGTGCCAGCATTACGCATGGGCAAGAGACCCAGTACTTC. It translates to CASITHGQETQYF.